This TCR beta chain was observed in a study of blood T cell repertoires in COVID-19. V gave up 2 bases and J gave up 7 bases, with 14 bases separating them. The germline V gene has CDR1 LGHDT and CDR2 YNNKEL (reference sequence). The CDR3 loop spans 14 amino acids. This clone is a singleton in its sample. Libraries were prepared by immunoSEQ multiplex PCR; TCRdb keeps only in-frame clonotypes and omits some of them. The repertoire has fewer than 200,000 clones, roughly 89% of them found once; the top ten carry 0.85% to 0.95%. The sample consisted of peripheral blood. The TCR originated in a woman between 18 and 29 years old who had recovered from COVID-19. The chain recombines TRBV3-1 (or the pseudogene TRBV3-2) with TRBJ1-2; D might be TRBD1 (6 bases). The CDR3 region has the DNA TGTGCCAGCAGCCAAAGGGGCAGGGGATCTGGCTACACCTTC. It specifies CASSQRGRGSGYTF.